This T cell receptor (beta chain) was recovered during a study of STAT5B mutations in CD4+ large granular lymphocyte leukemia. The wider study: Healthy donors showed HLA-associated enrichment of the CDR3 'QG' motif.

Authors' methods: The detection floor for productive clonotype frequency was 2.59 x 10-5. Profiling relied on immunoSEQ multiplex PCR, and the TCRdb table lists in-frame clones only, not all of them. V and J calls plus clone size are reproduced from that table; the DNA served to infer D and trimming. The sample shows tens of thousands of clones, 78% of them seen only once. For this clone: What it binds is not known.

This CDR3 region has 16 residues. The germline V gene has CDR1 SGHVS and CDR2 FNYEAQ. J was trimmed by 3 bases and V by 0 bases; bases with no gene match: 1. General observations from the study: The CD4+ versus CD8+ T-LGLL clonality difference may reflect limited sample size. Top patient clones used TRBV06 genes more often: 8/27 versus 2/35 in controls.

This sequence was found in a human donor in good health. This chain uses TRBV7-6 with TRBJ1-6; 8 nucleotides align to TRBD1. Sequenced material: CD4+ T cells from blood buffy coats. As DNA, the CDR3 is TGTGCCAGCAGCTTAGCACAGGGGGGCTATAATTCACCCCTCCACTTT. As protein: CASSLAQGGYNSPLHF.